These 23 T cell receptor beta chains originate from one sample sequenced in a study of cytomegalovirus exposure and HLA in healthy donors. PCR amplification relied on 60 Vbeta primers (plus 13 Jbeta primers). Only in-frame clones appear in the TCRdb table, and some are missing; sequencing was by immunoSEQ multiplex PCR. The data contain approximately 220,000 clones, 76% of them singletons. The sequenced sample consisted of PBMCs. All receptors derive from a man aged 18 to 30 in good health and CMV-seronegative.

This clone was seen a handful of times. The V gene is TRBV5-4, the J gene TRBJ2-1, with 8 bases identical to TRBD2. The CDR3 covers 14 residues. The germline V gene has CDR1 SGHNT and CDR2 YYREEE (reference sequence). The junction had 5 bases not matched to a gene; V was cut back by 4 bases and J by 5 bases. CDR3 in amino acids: CASSHGRANNEQFF. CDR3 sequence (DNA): TGTGCCAGCAGCCACGGGAGGGCCAACAATGAGCAGTTCTTC.

The CDR3 loop reads CASTYLSGEETQYF. The CDR3 DNA follows: TGTGCCAGCACCTACCTCAGCGGGGAAGAGACCCAGTACTTC. This rearrangement joins TRBV25-1 to TRBJ2-5, with 7 bases lining up with TRBD2. This CDR3 has 14 amino acids. After removal of 7 bases from V and 3 bases from J, the junction contained 8 bases not matched to a gene. Germline V lookup: CDR1 MGHDK, CDR2 SYGVNS. Based on the CDR3 plus reference TRBV25-1 and TRBJ2-5, the full variable domain is EADIYQTPRYLVIGTGKKITLECSQTMGHDKMYWYQQDPGMELHLIHYSYGVNSTEKGDLSSESTVSRIRTEHFPLTLESARPSHTSQYLCASTYLSGEETQYFGPGTRLLVL.

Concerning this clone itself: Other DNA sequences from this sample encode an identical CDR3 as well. The CDR3 bases are TGTGCCAGCTCACCTGGGACAGGGACAGATACGCAGTATTTT. Residues: CASSPGTGTDTQYF. The rearrangement links TRBV18 to TRBJ2-3; 9 nucleotides align to TRBD1. The CDR3 extends over 14 amino acids. V gave up 3 bases and J gave up 3 bases; unmatched junction bases: 1. Germline V gives CDR1 KGHSH, CDR2 LQKENI. Together with reference TRBV18 and TRBJ2-3, the CDR3 gives the full variable domain: NAGVMQNPRHLVRRRGQEARLRCSPMKGHSHVYWYRQLPEEGLKFMVYLQKENIIDESGMPKERFSAEFPKEGPSILRIQQVVRGDSAAYFCASSPGTGTDTQYFGPGTRLTVL.

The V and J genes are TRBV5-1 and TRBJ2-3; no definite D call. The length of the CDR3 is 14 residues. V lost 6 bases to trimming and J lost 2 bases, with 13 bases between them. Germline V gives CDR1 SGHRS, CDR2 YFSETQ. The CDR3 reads CASTLGQITDTQYF. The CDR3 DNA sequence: TGCGCCAGCACCCTAGGTCAGATCACAGATACGCAGTATTTT. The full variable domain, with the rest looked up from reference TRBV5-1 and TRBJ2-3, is KAGVTQTPRYLIKTRGQQVTLSCSPISGHRSVSWYQQTPGQGLQFLFEYFSETQRNKGNFPGRFSGRQFSNSRSEMNVSTLELGDSALYLCASTLGQITDTQYFGPGTRLTVL.

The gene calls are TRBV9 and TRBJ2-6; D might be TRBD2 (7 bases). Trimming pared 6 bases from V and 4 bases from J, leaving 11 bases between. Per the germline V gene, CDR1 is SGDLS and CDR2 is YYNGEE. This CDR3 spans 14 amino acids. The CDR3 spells CASNGGGGANVLTF. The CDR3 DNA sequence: TGTGCCAGCAATGGGGGGGGCGGGGCCAACGTCCTGACTTTC.

The CDR3 sequence is CAWSLGHSLGTNTQYF. The DNA for the CDR3 is TGTGCCTGGAGCTTAGGACACTCACTGGGGACAAATACGCAGTATTTT. The chain combines TRBV30 with TRBJ2-3; TRBD1 is a possible D gene (6 bases). The V gene lost 3 bases and the J gene lost 7 bases, with 23 bases spanning the gap. Germline CDR1 and CDR2: GTSNPN and SVGIG (reference sequence). The CDR3 contains 16 residues.

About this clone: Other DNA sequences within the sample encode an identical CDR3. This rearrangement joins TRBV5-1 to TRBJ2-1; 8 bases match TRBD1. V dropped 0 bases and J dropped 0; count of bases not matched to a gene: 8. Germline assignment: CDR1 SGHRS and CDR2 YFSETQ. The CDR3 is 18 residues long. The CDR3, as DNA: TGCGCCAGCAGCTTGGCCCCCCCAGGGGGCCTCTCCTACAATGAGCAGTTCTTC. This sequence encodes CASSLAPPGGLSYNEQFF.

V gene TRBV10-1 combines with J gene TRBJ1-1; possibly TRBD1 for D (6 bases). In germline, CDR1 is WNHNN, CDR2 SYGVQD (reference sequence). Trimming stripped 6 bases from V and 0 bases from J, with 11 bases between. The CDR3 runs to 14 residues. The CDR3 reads CASRRGGMNTEAFF. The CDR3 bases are TGCGCCAGCAGGAGGGGGGGAATGAACACTGAAGCTTTCTTT.

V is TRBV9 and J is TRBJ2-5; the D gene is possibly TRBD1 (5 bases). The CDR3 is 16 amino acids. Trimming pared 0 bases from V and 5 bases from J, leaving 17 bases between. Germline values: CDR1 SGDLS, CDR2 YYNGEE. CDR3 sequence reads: CASSVGVAKGQETQYF. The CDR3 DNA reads TGTGCCAGCAGCGTAGGGGTAGCAAAGGGGCAGGAGACCCAGTACTTC.

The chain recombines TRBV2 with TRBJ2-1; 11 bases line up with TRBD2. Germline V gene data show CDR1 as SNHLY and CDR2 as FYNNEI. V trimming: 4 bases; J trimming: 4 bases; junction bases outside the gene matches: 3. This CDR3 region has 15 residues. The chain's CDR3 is CASSVLAGAYNEQFF. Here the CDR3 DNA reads TGTGCCAGCAGTGTACTAGCGGGAGCATACAATGAGCAGTTCTTC.

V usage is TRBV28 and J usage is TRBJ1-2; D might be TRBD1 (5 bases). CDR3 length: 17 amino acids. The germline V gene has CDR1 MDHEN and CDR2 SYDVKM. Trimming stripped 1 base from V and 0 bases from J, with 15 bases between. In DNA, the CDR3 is TGTGCCAGCAGTTTATCGGTGGGGCGGTCGCCTAACTATGGCTACACCTTC. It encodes CASSLSVGRSPNYGYTF.

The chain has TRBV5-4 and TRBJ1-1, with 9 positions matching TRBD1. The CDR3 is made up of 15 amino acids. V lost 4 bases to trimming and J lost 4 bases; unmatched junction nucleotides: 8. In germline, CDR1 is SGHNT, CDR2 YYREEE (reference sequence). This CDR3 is CASSANRGLGTEAFF. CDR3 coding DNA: TGTGCCAGCAGCGCCAACAGGGGGCTGGGCACTGAAGCTTTCTTT.

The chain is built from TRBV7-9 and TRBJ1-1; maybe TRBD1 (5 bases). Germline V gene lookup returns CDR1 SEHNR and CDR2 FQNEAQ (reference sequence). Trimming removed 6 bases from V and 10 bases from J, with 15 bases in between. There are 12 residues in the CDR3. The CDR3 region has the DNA TGTGCCAGCAGTTCGGGGGGAAGGGGAGCTTTCTTT. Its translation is CASSSGGRGAFF. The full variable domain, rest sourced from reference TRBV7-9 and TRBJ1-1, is DTGVSQNPRHKITKRGQNVTFRCDPISEHNRLYWYRQTLGQGPEFLTYFQNEAQLEKSRLLSDRFSAERPKGSFSTLEIQRTEQGDSAMYLCASSSGGRGAFFGQGTRLTVV.

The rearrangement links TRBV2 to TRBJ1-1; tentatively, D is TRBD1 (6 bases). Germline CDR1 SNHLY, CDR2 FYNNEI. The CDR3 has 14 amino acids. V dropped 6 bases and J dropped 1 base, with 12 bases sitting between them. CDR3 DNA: TGTGCCAGCAGAAGGGACATCTGGAACACTGAAGCTTTCTTT. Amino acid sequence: CASRRDIWNTEAFF.

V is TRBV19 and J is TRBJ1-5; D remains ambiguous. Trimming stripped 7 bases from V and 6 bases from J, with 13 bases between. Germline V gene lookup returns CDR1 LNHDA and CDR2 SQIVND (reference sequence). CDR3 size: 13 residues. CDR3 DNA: TGTGCCAGTAATCCGGGATTTGTTCAGCCCCAGCATTTT. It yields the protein CASNPGFVQPQHF.

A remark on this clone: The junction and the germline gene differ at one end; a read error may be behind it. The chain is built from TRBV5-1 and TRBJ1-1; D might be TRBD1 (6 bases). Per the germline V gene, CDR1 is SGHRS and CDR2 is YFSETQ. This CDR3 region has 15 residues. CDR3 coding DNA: TGCGCCAGCAGTTTGGACAGATCCCTGAACACTGAAGCTTTCTTT. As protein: CASSLDRSLNTEAFF.

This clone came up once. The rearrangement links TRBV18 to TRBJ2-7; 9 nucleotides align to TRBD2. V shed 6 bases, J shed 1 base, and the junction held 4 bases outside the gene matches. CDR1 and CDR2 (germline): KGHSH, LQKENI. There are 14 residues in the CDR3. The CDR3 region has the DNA TGTGCCAGCTCGTTGGGACTAGCATCCTACGAGCAGTACTTC. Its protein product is CASSLGLASYEQYF. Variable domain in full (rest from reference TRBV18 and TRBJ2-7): NAGVMQNPRHLVRRRGQEARLRCSPMKGHSHVYWYRQLPEEGLKFMVYLQKENIIDESGMPKERFSAEFPKEGPSILRIQQVVRGDSAAYFCASSLGLASYEQYFGPGTRLTVT.

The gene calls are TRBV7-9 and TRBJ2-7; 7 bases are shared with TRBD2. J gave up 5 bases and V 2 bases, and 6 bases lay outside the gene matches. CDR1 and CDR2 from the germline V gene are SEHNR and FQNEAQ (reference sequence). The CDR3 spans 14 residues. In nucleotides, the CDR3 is TGTGCCAGCAGCTTATACCAGCGGGAAAACGAGCAGTACTTC. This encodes CASSLYQRENEQYF.

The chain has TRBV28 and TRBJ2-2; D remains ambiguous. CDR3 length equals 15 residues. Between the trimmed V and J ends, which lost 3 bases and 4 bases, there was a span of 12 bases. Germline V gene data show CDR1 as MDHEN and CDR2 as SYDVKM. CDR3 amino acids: CASSLFRVGTGELFF. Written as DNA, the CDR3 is TGTGCCAGCAGTTTGTTTCGGGTGGGCACCGGGGAGCTGTTTTTT.

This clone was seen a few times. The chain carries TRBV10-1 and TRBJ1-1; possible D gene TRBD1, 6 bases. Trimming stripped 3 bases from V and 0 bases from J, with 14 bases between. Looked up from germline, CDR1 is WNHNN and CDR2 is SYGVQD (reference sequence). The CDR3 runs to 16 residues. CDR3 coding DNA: TGCGCCAGCAGTGAAAGGGGGAAGGACTTGAACACTGAAGCTTTCTTT. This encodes CASSERGKDLNTEAFF.

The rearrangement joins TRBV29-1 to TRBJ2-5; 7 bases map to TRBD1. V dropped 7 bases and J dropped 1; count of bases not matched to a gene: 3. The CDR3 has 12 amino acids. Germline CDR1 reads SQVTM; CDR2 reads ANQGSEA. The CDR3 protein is CSATGSQETQYF. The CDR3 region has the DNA TGCAGCGCGACAGGGTCCCAAGAGACCCAGTACTTC.

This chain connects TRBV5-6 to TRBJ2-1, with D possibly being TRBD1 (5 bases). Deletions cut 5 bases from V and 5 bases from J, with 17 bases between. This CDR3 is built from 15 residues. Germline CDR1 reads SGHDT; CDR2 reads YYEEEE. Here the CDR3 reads CASSLRGPRNNEQFF. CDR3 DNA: TGTGCCAGCAGTTTAAGGGGCCCCCGGAACAATGAGCAGTTCTTC. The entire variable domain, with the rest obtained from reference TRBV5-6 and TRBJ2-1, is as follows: DAGVTQSPTHLIKTRGQQVTLRCSPKSGHDTVSWYQQALGQGPQFIFQYYEEEERQRGNFPDRFSGHQFPNYSSELNVNALLLGDSALYLCASSLRGPRNNEQFFGPGTRLTVL.

CDR3 sequence reads: CASSPTSLGNEQFF. DNA of the CDR3: TGTGCCAGCAGCCCGACTAGCCTCGGCAATGAGCAGTTCTTC. The chain combines TRBV6-5 with TRBJ2-1, with 7 nucleotides matching TRBD2. This CDR3 is built from 14 residues. The ends lost 6 bases at V and 6 bases at J; junction bases unmatched: 8. Germline V CDR1 and CDR2: MNHEY, SVGAGI.